The clone carrying this T cell receptor (beta chain) has ten or more counts. The antigen remains undetermined. The data were obtained in a study of neurological immune-mediated disorders. V was shortened by 5 bases and J by 2 bases, with 13 bases between the two germline ends. Germline V CDR1 and CDR2: SEHNR, FQNEAQ (reference sequence). The CDR3 contains 14 residues. The method for making cDNA was 5'RACE, and it used 10-nucleotide random UMIs. TCRdb analysed the 5' RACE reads with MiXCR anew, one entry per CDR3 protein. The profile shows roughly 16,000 distinct CDR3 sequences, 14% to 15% of them singletons. The unsorted libraries were generated from a total of 2 million PBMCs, which had been stored in RNAlater at -80 C. Study-wide results and limits: The absence of shared CDR3 amino acid sequences among expanded clones across subjects suggests private repertoires in all groups.

This clonotype was obtained from a man aged 60-69 years with HTLV-1-associated myelopathy (HAM/TSP). V usage is TRBV7-9 and J usage is TRBJ2-7; a weak D match, TRBD2 (6 bases). Sequenced input: PBMCs. The DNA for the CDR3 is TGTGCCAGCAGCCTTGCGGAGGGTACCTACGAGCAGTACTTC. Protein sequence: CASSLAEGTYEQYF.